This T cell receptor beta chain came from a study of PD-L1 blockade in urothelial cancer. Study in general: Median blood clonality was roughly 0.074, with tens of thousands of unique TCRs. Study-wide results and limits: Patients with durable benefit had greater blood expansion of tumor-associated TCR clones 3 weeks into treatment.

The protocol was immunoSEQ multiplex PCR, while the TCRdb copy is restricted to in-frame clones and leaves out a portion. Of fewer than 75,000 clones detected, approximately 81% appear once; the ten largest clones hold about 4.7%. This clone occurred a few times. Its antigen is as yet unknown. Pretreatment sampling and on-treatment sampling together yielded between 1 and 8 samples for each patient. This CDR3 is 14 amino acids long. The germline CDR1 and CDR2 sequences are MDHEN and SYDVKM. V dropped 3 bases and J dropped 2 bases, with 11 bases sitting between them. Material: PBMCs, obtained around atezolizumab (anti-PD-L1) treatment. This receptor was identified in an older man with urothelial cancer. The chain carries TRBV28 and TRBJ2-7; possible D gene TRBD2, 6 bases. In nucleotides, the CDR3 is TGTGCCAGCAGTTTTGGCGGGGCACCCTACGAGCAGTACTTC. The encoded protein is CASSFGGAPYEQYF.